This T cell receptor beta chain was captured in a study of T cells after yellow fever vaccination. This clonotype has more than one count but fewer than ten. From the 5' RACE reads, TCRdb called clonotypes with MiXCR, one entry per CDR3 protein. The profile shows a few hundred thousand distinct CDR3 sequences, over 4% of them singletons. The V end lost 0 bases, the J end lost 10 bases, and 19 bases lay between the germline ends. Germline CDR1 and CDR2: SGDLS and YYNGEE. The length of the CDR3 is 15 residues. The material sequenced was PBMCs, taken 5 days after the yellow fever booster vaccination. The TCR sequence derives from a man aged 18 to 29 who received the YFV17D yellow fever vaccine. This chain connects TRBV9 to TRBJ1-1, with no clear D. CDR3 loop: CASSVVATDTGGAFF. The CDR3 DNA is TGTGCCAGCAGCGTAGTAGCCACTGACACCGGAGGAGCTTTCTTT.